The 7 T cell receptor beta chains listed next were all sequenced from one sample in a study of beta chain features in type 1 diabetes. Whole-study results and caveats: Researchers report that Type 1 diabetes patients had moderately but significantly shorter TCRB CDR3s across all four CD4+ subsets.

These TCRs' antigens remain unknown. Reverse transcription of all isolated RNA meant that expressed TCRB transcripts were sequenced. Assay: immunoSEQ multiplex PCR; the TCRdb copy retains only in-frame clones and omits some. The data show roughly 180,000 clones, approximately 7.9% seen once. Sequencing was done on a sample of central memory CD4+ T cells from blood. These TCRs come from a man younger than 35 with type 1 diabetes.

This clone occurred a few times. The gene calls are TRBV6-6 and TRBJ1-1; maybe TRBD1 (6 bases). The CDR3 sequence is 14 residues long. Germline V CDR1 and CDR2: MNHNY, SVGAGI (reference sequence). V dropped 7 bases and J dropped 0 bases, with 12 bases sitting between them. The chain's CDR3 is CASKPQGLNTEAFF. CDR3 DNA: TGTGCCAGCAAACCACAGGGCTTGAACACTGAAGCTTTCTTT.

The V call is TRBV2, the J call TRBJ1-6; a weak D match, TRBD1 (5 bases). The CDR3 length is 15 residues. The ends were cut back, 9 bases at V and 6 bases at J, with 18 bases in the middle. From germline, CDR1 is SNHLY and CDR2 FYNNEI. DNA of the CDR3: TGTGCCAGTGACCCAGGGAATTTCGGTAATTCACCCCTCCACTTT. Amino acid sequence: CASDPGNFGNSPLHF.

This clone was seen more than once but under ten times. J is TRBJ2-7 and V is TRBV18; TRBD2 matches at 7 bases. The V gene end was trimmed by 6 bases and the J gene end by 2 bases; junction bases not matched to a gene: 7. The CDR3 consists of 14 residues. CDR1 and CDR2 (germline): KGHSH, LQKENI. CDR3 residues: CASSSSGPPYEQYF. For the CDR3, the DNA is TGTGCCAGCTCCTCTAGCGGTCCCCCCTACGAGCAGTACTTC.

The chain has TRBV7-9 and TRBJ1-2; weak D call: TRBD1 (5 bases). The CDR3 has 14 residues. Germline V lookup: CDR1 SEHNR, CDR2 FQNEAQ (reference sequence). V gave up 1 base and J gave up 4 bases, with 10 bases separating them. This chain's CDR3 is CASSLVGVFYGYTF. The CDR3, as DNA: TGTGCCAGCAGCTTAGTAGGGGTCTTCTATGGCTACACCTTC.

The CDR3 loop is CASSPASGRGEQYF. The CDR3 DNA sequence: TGTGCCAGCAGCCCCGCTAGCGGGAGGGGCGAGCAGTACTTC. The J gene is TRBJ2-7, the V gene TRBV7-2; 12 bases are shared with TRBD2. Germline V gives CDR1 SGHTA, CDR2 FQGNSA. Trimming at V came to 5 bases and at J to 6 bases, leaving 5 bases not matched to a gene. The CDR3 loop spans 14 amino acids.

The chain employs TRBV18 and TRBJ2-3; tentatively, D is TRBD1 (5 bases). CDR1 is KGHSH, CDR2 LQKENI, per germline. CDR3 size: 15 residues. Deletions cut 2 bases from V and 6 bases from J, with 15 bases between. The DNA for the CDR3 is TGTGCCAGCTCACCAGACGCTAGGGGTGCGGATACGCAGTATTTT. Translating it yields CASSPDARGADTQYF.

This clone was seen more than once but under ten times. The V call is TRBV11-2, the J call TRBJ2-1; D gene ambiguous. The germline CDR1 and CDR2 sequences are SGHAT and FQNNGV. Trimming removed 2 bases at V and 4 bases at J, with 9 bases between. CDR3 length: 14 amino acids. DNA for the CDR3: TGTGCCAGCAGCTTAAATTCCTTATACAATGAGCAGTTCTTC. Protein sequence: CASSLNSLYNEQFF.